This record concerns one T cell receptor beta chain sequence. Its target is not known. This record belongs to a study of shared clonotypes between healthy human individuals. Across the study: CD8 memory received one plate per donor, CD8 naive two, CD4 memory three and CD4 naive three.

Genomic DNA per cell subset filled all wells of several immunoSEQ plates. When replicate PCRs were run on sorted subsets, they used 200 to 250 ng DNA, about 30,000 T cell genomes. Generated by immunoSEQ multiplex PCR, the TCRdb table keeps only in-frame clones and is missing some. The sample yields approximately 2.3 million clones, over 90% seen once. Overall study results and limits: Shared across a few donors were around 5% of the naive CD4 clonotypes.

The receptor was isolated from a young man in good health. Some clones in this sample may be carry-over from other donors' samples. The source material was naive CD4+ T cells from PBMCs. Subset indicated: CD45RA+ positively selected.

CDR3 DNA: TGTGCCAGCAGCCCCCGAGGGTCAGTCTCTGGAAACACCATATATTTT. Translation gives CASSPRGSVSGNTIYF. V gene TRBV9 combines with J gene TRBJ1-3; D is uncertain. Trimming shortened V by 4 bases and J by 0 bases, and 14 bases separated the two germline ends. The CDR3 sequence is 16 residues long. Germline-derived CDR1 and CDR2 are SGDLS and YYNGEE.